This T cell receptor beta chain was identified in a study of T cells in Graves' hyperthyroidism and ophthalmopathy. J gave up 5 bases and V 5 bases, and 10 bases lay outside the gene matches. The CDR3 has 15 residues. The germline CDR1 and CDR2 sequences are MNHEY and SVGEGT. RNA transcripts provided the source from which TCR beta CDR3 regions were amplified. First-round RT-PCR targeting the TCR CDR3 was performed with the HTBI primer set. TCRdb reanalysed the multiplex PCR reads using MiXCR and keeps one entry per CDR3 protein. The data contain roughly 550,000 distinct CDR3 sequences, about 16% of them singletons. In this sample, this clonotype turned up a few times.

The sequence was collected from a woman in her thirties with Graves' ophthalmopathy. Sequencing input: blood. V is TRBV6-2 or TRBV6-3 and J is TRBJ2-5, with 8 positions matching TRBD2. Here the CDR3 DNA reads TGTGCCAGCAGTCATCCCCGGGAGGGATCGGAGACCCAGTACTTC. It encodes CASSHPREGSETQYF.